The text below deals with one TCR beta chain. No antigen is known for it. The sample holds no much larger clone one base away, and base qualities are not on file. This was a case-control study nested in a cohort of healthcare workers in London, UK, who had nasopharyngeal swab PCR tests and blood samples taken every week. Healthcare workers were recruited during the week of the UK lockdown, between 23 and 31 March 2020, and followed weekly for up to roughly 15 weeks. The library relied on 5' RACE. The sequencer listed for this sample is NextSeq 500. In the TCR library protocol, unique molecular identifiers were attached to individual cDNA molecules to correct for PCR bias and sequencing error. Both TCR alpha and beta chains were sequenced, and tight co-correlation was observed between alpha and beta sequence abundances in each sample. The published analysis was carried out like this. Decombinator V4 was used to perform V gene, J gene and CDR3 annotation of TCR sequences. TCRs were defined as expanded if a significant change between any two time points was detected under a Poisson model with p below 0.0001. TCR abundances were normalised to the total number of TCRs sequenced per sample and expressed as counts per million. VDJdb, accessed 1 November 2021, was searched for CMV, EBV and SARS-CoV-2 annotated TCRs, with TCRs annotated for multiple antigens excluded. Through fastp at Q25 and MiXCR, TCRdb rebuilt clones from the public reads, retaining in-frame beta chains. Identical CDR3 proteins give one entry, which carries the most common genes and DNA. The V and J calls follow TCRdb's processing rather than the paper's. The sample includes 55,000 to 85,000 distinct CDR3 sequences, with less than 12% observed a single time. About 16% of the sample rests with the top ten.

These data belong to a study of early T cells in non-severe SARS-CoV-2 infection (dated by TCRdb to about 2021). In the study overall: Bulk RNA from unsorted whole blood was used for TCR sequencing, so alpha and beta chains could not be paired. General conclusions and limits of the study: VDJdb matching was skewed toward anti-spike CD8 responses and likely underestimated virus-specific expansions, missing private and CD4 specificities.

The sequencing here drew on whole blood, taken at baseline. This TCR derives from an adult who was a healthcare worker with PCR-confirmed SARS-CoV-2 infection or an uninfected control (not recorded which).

The nucleotide sequence is given as TGTGCCAGCAGGCTTCTAGCGGGAGAGGGACTTAATGAGCAGTTCTTC. Its translation reads: CASRLLAGEGLNEQFF. Here the chain combines TRBV6-2 or TRBV6-3 and TRBJ2-1, and 10 bases in between align with TRBD2. The CDR3 holds 16 amino acids from the cysteine to the phenylalanine. The read is trimmed to its CDR3 DNA, 48 bases read in frame from base 1. The CDR1 and CDR2 encoded by the germline V gene are MNHEY and SVGEGT. At the junction V is shortened by 6 bases and J by 7 bases; bases outside the gene matches: 12.